This entry lists 21 T cell receptor beta chains sequenced from one sample in a study of cytomegalovirus exposure and HLA in healthy donors. The PCR made use of 60 Vbeta and 13 Jbeta primers. Method: immunoSEQ multiplex PCR; TCRdb's copy keeps in-frame clones and lacks some. The sample lists 120,000 or so clones; approximately 8.6% were seen once. The sample was PBMCs. The source of these receptors is a woman aged 40 to 50 in good health and CMV-seropositive.

This clone was recorded a few times. This chain links TRBV2 with TRBJ1-2; tentatively, D is TRBD1 (5 bases). The V and J ends lost 3 bases and 5 bases respectively, with 13 bases between them. Germline lookup yields CDR1 SNHLY and CDR2 FYNNEI. CDR3 length equals 14 residues. The chain's CDR3 is CASSDRAGLYGYTF. The CDR3 DNA follows: TGTGCCAGCAGTGATCGGGCAGGGTTGTATGGCTACACCTTC.

The V and J genes are TRBV7-6 and TRBJ2-2; 8 positions agree with TRBD1. The J segment lost 7 bases and the V segment lost 1 base, leaving 5 bases of the junction unmatched. This CDR3 spans 15 amino acids. Germline loops: CDR1 SGHVS, CDR2 FNYEAQ. The CDR3 here is CASSLGGQARGELFF. CDR3 DNA: TGTGCCAGCAGCTTAGGGGGACAGGCGCGCGGGGAGCTGTTTTTT.

This clone was counted a few times. The rearrangement joins TRBV30 to TRBJ1-2; 7 bases are shared with TRBD1. Germline CDR1 and CDR2: GTSNPN and SVGIG (reference sequence). Losses at the gene ends were 0 bases for V and 6 bases for J; bases not matched to a gene: 4. This CDR3 is 13 amino acids long. The CDR3: CAWSVGQGDGYTF. CDR3 sequence (DNA): TGTGCCTGGAGTGTAGGTCAGGGGGATGGCTACACCTTC.

Only a few counts were recorded for this clone. This chain links TRBV5-1 with TRBJ1-2, with D perhaps matching TRBD1 (5 bases). Germline lookup yields CDR1 SGHRS and CDR2 YFSETQ. The CDR3 covers 14 residues. The V end lost 4 bases, the J end lost 5 bases, and 15 bases lay between the germline ends. CDR3 DNA sequence: TGCGCCAGCAGCCAGACCGGGACTATTTATGGCTACACCTTC. Its translation: CASSQTGTIYGYTF.

The chain links TRBV6-5 to TRBJ2-1; 8 positions match TRBD1. V dropped 8 bases and J dropped 8; count of bases not matched to a gene: 14. Germline V gives CDR1 MNHEY, CDR2 SVGAGI. The CDR3 consists of 15 residues. The CDR3 here is CASGSDHRGNYEQFF. Written as DNA, the CDR3 is TGTGCCAGCGGATCCGACCACAGGGGGAACTATGAGCAGTTCTTC.

This clone turned up a few times. CDR3 bases: TGTGCCATCAGTGGCCGGGAGTCGGTTGAAGCTTTCTTT. This encodes CAISGRESVEAFF. The chain has TRBV10-3 and TRBJ1-1, with no clear D. Trimming shortened V by 4 bases and J by 7 bases, and 13 bases separated the two germline ends. The length of the CDR3 is 13 residues. CDR1 ENHRY and CDR2 SYGVKD come from the germline V gene.

This clone was picked up a small number of times. This sequence joins TRBV7-2 and TRBJ1-4; D possibly corresponds to TRBD1 (6 bases). The CDR3 is 13 residues long. Germline loops: CDR1 SGHTA, CDR2 FQGNSA. The V gene lost 7 bases and the J gene lost 8 bases, with 14 bases spanning the gap. The DNA for the CDR3 is TGTGCCAGCAAGCAGGGGATGGAAGAAAAACTGTTTTTT. Translation gives CASKQGMEEKLFF.

Only a few counts were recorded for this clone. This rearrangement joins TRBV7-2 to TRBJ2-1; D is unclear. This CDR3 region has 13 residues. Trimming shortened V by 4 bases and J by 9 bases, and 13 bases separated the two germline ends. Germline CDR1 and CDR2: SGHTA and FQGNSA. The CDR3 bases are TGTGCCAGCAGCTCTCGACAAACGCTTGAGCAGTTCTTC. This gives the protein CASSSRQTLEQFF.

This clone occurred a few times. The chain recombines TRBV7-6 with TRBJ1-4, with TRBD1 as a possible D gene (6 bases). Germline CDR1 is SGHVS and CDR2 is FNYEAQ. V gave up 1 base and J gave up 6 bases, with 6 bases separating them. The CDR3 length is 13 residues. CDR3 coding DNA: TGTGCCAGCAGCTTAGACAGGGATGAAAAACTGTTTTTT. It yields the protein CASSLDRDEKLFF.

The chain combines TRBV25-1 with TRBJ2-7; TRBD1 matches 9 bases. The CDR3 consists of 14 residues. The V and J ends lost 7 bases and 2 bases, in that order; junction bases with no gene match: 6. The germline V gene encodes CDR1 MGHDK and CDR2 SYGVNS. CDR3 sequence: CASTTGGGTYEQYF. CDR3 nucleotide sequence: TGTGCCAGCACAACAGGGGGCGGAACCTACGAGCAGTACTTC.

This clone turned up a few times. The rearrangement joins TRBV5-1 to TRBJ2-1; 9 bases are shared with TRBD1. Trimming at V came to 4 bases and at J to 5 bases, leaving 13 bases not matched to a gene. The CDR3 totals 17 residues. In germline, CDR1 is SGHRS, CDR2 YFSETQ. This chain's CDR3 is CASSRQLQGAFDNEQFF. In DNA, the CDR3 is TGCGCCAGCAGCCGGCAACTACAGGGGGCGTTCGACAATGAGCAGTTCTTC.

The chain combines TRBV5-6 with TRBJ2-5; D not certain. Looked up from germline, CDR1 is SGHDT and CDR2 is YYEEEE. V gave up 0 bases and J gave up 1 base, with 4 bases separating them. The CDR3 contains 13 residues. CDR3 sequence reads: CASSLDSQETQYF. CDR3 DNA sequence: TGTGCCAGCAGCTTGGACAGCCAAGAGACCCAGTACTTC.

The rearrangement links TRBV9 to TRBJ2-3; 12 nucleotides align to TRBD2. CDR1 SGDLS and CDR2 YYNGEE come from the germline V gene. The CDR3 runs to 16 residues. The V and J ends lost 1 base and 6 bases, in that order; junction bases with no gene match: 6. CDR3: CASSVSLAGGRDTQYF. The CDR3 DNA sequence: TGTGCCAGCAGCGTATCCCTAGCGGGGGGGCGCGATACGCAGTATTTT.

This sequence joins TRBV6-6 and TRBJ1-5; maybe TRBD1 (6 bases). The CDR3 covers 16 residues. V lost 4 bases and J lost 6, with 19 bases in between. Germline V gives CDR1 MNHNY, CDR2 SVGAGI (reference sequence). This CDR3 reads CASSSDFQGSSQPQHF. The CDR3 nucleotides read TGTGCCAGCAGTTCGGATTTCCAGGGGTCGTCTCAGCCCCAGCATTTT.

This chain links TRBV10-1 with TRBJ2-5; 11 positions match TRBD2. The CDR3 is 16 amino acids. Germline-derived CDR1 and CDR2 are WNHNN and SYGVQD (reference sequence). V lost 3 bases to trimming and J lost 5 bases; unmatched junction nucleotides: 8. CDR3: CASSETSGGVTETQYF. DNA of the CDR3: TGCGCCAGCAGTGAAACTAGCGGGGGAGTAACCGAGACCCAGTACTTC.

This chain uses TRBV5-1 with TRBJ2-7, with 9 bases identical to TRBD1. J lost 2 bases, V lost 7 bases, and 4 bases had no gene match. The CDR3 contains 13 residues. Germline V CDR1 and CDR2: SGHRS, YFSETQ. The CDR3 region is CASGQGRPYEQYF. CDR3 nucleotide sequence: TGCGCCAGCGGACAGGGGAGGCCCTACGAGCAGTACTTC.

The table lists this clone with a few counts. In DNA, the CDR3 is TGTGCCAGCAGCACGGACAGGGGGCCTGGCTACACCTTC. This codes for CASSTDRGPGYTF. V usage is TRBV13 and J usage is TRBJ1-2; 11 bases are a match to TRBD1. The CDR3 has 13 residues. Germline CDR1 is PRHDT and CDR2 is FYEKMQ (reference sequence). Trimming took 5 bases from V and 7 from J; bases not matched to a gene: 3.

The chain joins TRBV5-1 to TRBJ1-1, with D tentatively TRBD1 (5 bases). The CDR3 totals 13 residues. V shed 5 bases and J shed 2 bases, with 10 bases lying between them. The germline V gene has CDR1 SGHRS and CDR2 YFSETQ. The CDR3 here is CASRSDRNTEAFF. CDR3 bases: TGCGCCAGCAGATCCGACAGAAACACTGAAGCTTTCTTT. The entire variable domain, with the rest obtained from reference TRBV5-1 and TRBJ1-1, is as follows: KAGVTQTPRYLIKTRGQQVTLSCSPISGHRSVSWYQQTPGQGLQFLFEYFSETQRNKGNFPGRFSGRQFSNSRSEMNVSTLELGDSALYLCASRSDRNTEAFFGQGTRLTVV.

The chain is built from TRBV28 and TRBJ1-1; D might be TRBD1 (5 bases). V lost 3 bases, J lost 0 bases, and 14 bases lay in between. This CDR3 is built from 16 residues. Germline CDR1 reads MDHEN; CDR2 reads SYDVKM. In nucleotides, the CDR3 is TGTGCCAGCAGTTTTGTACAGGTCTTCATGAACACTGAAGCTTTCTTT. Residues: CASSFVQVFMNTEAFF.

This clone appeared a few times. This chain links TRBV5-4 with TRBJ2-5, with D possibly TRBD2 on 5 matching bases. Germline values: CDR1 SGHNT, CDR2 YYREEE (reference sequence). The V end lost 2 bases, the J end lost 5 bases, and 7 bases lay between the germline ends. This CDR3 region has 12 residues. For the CDR3, the DNA is TGTGCCAGCAGCTTAGAGGGCGAGACCCAGTACTTC. It codes for CASSLEGETQYF.

This clone has just a few counts. This sequence joins TRBV7-2 and TRBJ2-1; 11 bases match TRBD2. V trimming: 3 bases; J trimming: 2 bases; junction bases outside the gene matches: 0. The germline gives CDR1 SGHTA, CDR2 FQGNSA. The CDR3 has 15 residues. For the CDR3, the DNA is TGTGCCAGCAGCTTTAGCGGGGGGGCCTACAATGAGCAGTTCTTC. Encoded protein: CASSFSGGAYNEQFF.